Below, 24 T cell receptor beta chains from the same sample are listed, as sequenced in a study of spatial heterogeneity in lung cancer. Study results and limitations: Tumors with more nonsynonymous mutations had more expanded intratumoral alpha and beta TCRs.

Documented time point: sample taken at primary tumor resection. Their antigens remain unidentified. MiXCR, applied by TCRdb to the 5' RACE reads, yields one record per CDR3 protein. Among about 2,900 distinct CDR3 sequences, around 12% were seen once, and the ten largest hold approximately 24%. The material sequenced was lung tumor tissue, taken at surgery. Receptors originate from a male donor with early-stage non-small cell lung cancer.

This clonotype is medium-sized. The rearrangement links TRBV9 to TRBJ1-2; maybe TRBD1 (5 bases). Germline V gives CDR1 SGDLS, CDR2 YYNGEE. This CDR3 has 12 amino acids. Trimming shortened V by 5 bases and J by 8 bases, and 13 bases separated the two germline ends. This CDR3 is CASSGASGGYTF. DNA of the CDR3: TGTGCCAGCAGTGGGGCTAGCGGGGGCTACACCTTC.

By frequency in the sample, this clonotype is medium-sized. The rearrangement uses TRBV18 and TRBJ2-7; D gene unclear. V was pared by 3 bases and J by 5 bases, with 11 bases between. Germline values: CDR1 KGHSH, CDR2 LQKENI. The CDR3 covers 13 residues. CDR3 nucleotides: TGTGCCAGCTCACCTCCCGGTGGAGACGAGCAGTACTTC. Protein: CASSPPGGDEQYF.

The chain is built from TRBV4-3 and TRBJ1-2; 7 positions match TRBD1. Germline-derived CDR1 and CDR2 are LGHNA and YSLEER. The CDR3 is 14 residues long. J was trimmed by 6 bases and V by 1 base; bases with no gene match: 5. The CDR3 region is CASSQVTGRDGYTF. CDR3 sequence (DNA): TGCGCCAGCAGCCAAGTGACAGGGCGGGATGGCTACACCTTC.

The chain combines TRBV4-3 with TRBJ1-1, with D perhaps TRBD1 (6 bases). Germline loops: CDR1 LGHNA, CDR2 YSLEER. The V end was cut by 4 bases, the J end by 3 bases, with 27 bases between. The CDR3 sequence is 19 residues long. The CDR3 nucleotides read TGCGCCAGCAGCCCAGACCTGTCAACAGGGTGGGTAGGGGACACTGAAGCTTTCTTT. Its translation is CASSPDLSTGWVGDTEAFF.

This clonotype was observed a few times. The J gene is TRBJ2-7, the V gene TRBV5-1, with 9 bases aligning to TRBD2. The length of the CDR3 is 14 residues. The V gene's germline CDR1 is SGHRS and CDR2 YFSETQ. The V and J ends lost 3 bases and 11 bases, in that order; junction bases with no gene match: 12. CDR3: CASSSTAGTSREYF. The DNA of the CDR3 is TGCGCCAGCAGCTCAACGGCAGGGACTAGCAGGGAGTACTTC.

The chain recombines TRBV28 with TRBJ1-5, with 8 bases matching TRBD1. This CDR3 comprises 15 residues. The germline gives CDR1 MDHEN, CDR2 SYDVKM. With 5 bases clipped from V and 4 bases from J, the junction kept 7 bases outside the gene matches. CDR3 in amino acids: CASSRGTGKNQPQHF. The CDR3 nucleotides read TGTGCCAGCAGTCGGGGGACAGGCAAAAATCAGCCCCAGCATTTT.

The chain combines TRBV4-2 with TRBJ2-1; TRBD2 aligns across 12 bases. The CDR3 is 15 amino acids. Germline CDR1 reads LGHNA; CDR2 reads YNFKEQ. The V and J ends lost 1 base and 9 bases, in that order; junction bases with no gene match: 4. CDR3 in amino acids: CASSQGLAGEIEQFF. The CDR3 DNA is TGTGCCAGCAGCCAAGGACTAGCGGGAGAAATTGAGCAGTTCTTC.

This clonotype counts as medium-sized. V and J are TRBV5-5 and TRBJ2-1; D is tentatively TRBD1 or TRBD2 (5 bases each). Germline V gene sequence: CDR1 SGHKS, CDR2 YYEKEE (reference sequence). The V and J ends lost 4 bases and 7 bases respectively, with 18 bases between them. The CDR3 has 15 residues. CDR3 in amino acids: CASSKGYGALNEQFF. The CDR3 nucleotides read TGTGCCAGCAGCAAGGGGTACGGGGCCTTGAATGAGCAGTTCTTC.

By share, this clonotype ranks as medium-sized. This sequence joins TRBV6-5 and TRBJ1-2; 12 bases fit TRBD1. Germline values: CDR1 MNHEY, CDR2 SVGAGI. The length of the CDR3 is 14 residues. V lost 1 base, J lost 8 bases, and 2 bases stayed unmatched. CDR3 bases: TGTGCCAGCAGTTACTACGGGACAGGGGGCGGCTACACCTTC. Amino acid sequence: CASSYYGTGGGYTF.

This clonotype is labeled large. The chain couples TRBV20-1 to TRBJ1-2; 7 positions match TRBD1. With V trimmed by 7 bases and J by 8 bases, 19 bases remained unmatched. Looked up from germline, CDR1 is DFQATT and CDR2 is SNEGSKA (reference sequence). This CDR3 spans 15 amino acids. CDR3 nucleotide sequence: TGCAGTGGTGGGACTGAGGACAGGATCTTAGGAGGCTACACCTTC. This translates into CSGGTEDRILGGYTF.

By proportion, this clonotype is medium-sized. The chain links TRBV27 to TRBJ2-5; TRBD2 matches 7 bases. Germline CDR1 is MNHEY and CDR2 is SMNVEV (reference sequence). The trim removed 4 bases at V and 3 bases at J, leaving 8 bases unmatched. This CDR3 contains 15 residues. The CDR3 sequence: CASSSPQRGEETQYF. The CDR3 DNA reads as TGTGCCAGCAGTTCCCCCCAGCGGGGAGAAGAGACCCAGTACTTC.

This clonotype was observed a handful of times. This rearrangement joins TRBV12-3 or TRBV12-4 to TRBJ1-5, with unresolved D. The CDR3 length is 16 residues. V was cut by 0 bases and J by 1 base, with 10 bases left in between. The CDR3 DNA reads TGTGCCAGCAGTTTAGCCCCGGGCGCGAGCAATCAGCCCCAGCATTTT. Protein product: CASSLAPGASNQPQHF.

This clonotype rates as large (0.1 to 1%). This chain links TRBV29-1 with TRBJ1-4; D is uncertain. The V gene lost 5 bases and the J gene lost 6 bases, with 13 bases spanning the gap. From germline, CDR1 is SQVTM and CDR2 ANQGSEA. The CDR3 runs 13 residues. The CDR3 is CSVIRLRDEKLFF. The CDR3 DNA reads TGCAGCGTTATAAGGCTCCGGGATGAAAAACTGTTTTTT.

By share, this clonotype counts as medium-sized. The rearrangement links TRBV4-3 to TRBJ2-5; D is unclear. V was cut by 0 bases and J by 7 bases, with 6 bases left in between. Germline V gives CDR1 LGHNA, CDR2 YSLEER. The CDR3 length is 12 residues. In DNA, the CDR3 is TGCGCCAGCAGCCAAGATGGGGTGACCCAGTACTTC. This encodes CASSQDGVTQYF.

This clonotype is medium-sized by share. The J gene is TRBJ2-4, the V gene TRBV7-2; 13 positions agree with TRBD2. Germline V gene data show CDR1 as SGHTA and CDR2 as FQGNSA. The CDR3 is 15 residues long. V shed 6 bases, J shed 6 bases, and the junction held 5 bases outside the gene matches. Here the CDR3 reads CASSRTSGSTNIQYF. In nucleotides, the CDR3 is TGTGCCAGCAGTCGGACTAGCGGGAGCACAAACATTCAGTACTTC.

By sample fraction, this clonotype is large. The gene calls are TRBV19 and TRBJ1-1; perhaps TRBD1 as D (5 bases). This CDR3 contains 13 residues. Per germline, CDR1 LNHDA and CDR2 SQIVND (reference sequence). The V gene lost 3 bases and the J gene lost 4 bases, with 9 bases spanning the gap. In DNA form, the CDR3 reads TGTGCCAGTAGTATCAGGGCTGGCACTGAAGCTTTCTTT. It encodes CASSIRAGTEAFF.

On this clonotype: A much more abundant neighbour one base away suggests this may be a read error. DNA for the CDR3: TGTGTCAGCAGCCTCGCAGGGGGCGGGATTGGGGAGCAGTACTTC. The encoded protein is CVSSLAGGGIGEQYF. This rearrangement joins TRBV7-9 to TRBJ2-7; 8 positions agree with TRBD1. The germline CDR1 and CDR2 sequences are SEHNR and FQNEAQ (reference sequence). The CDR3 length is 15 residues.

This clonotype is termed medium-sized. V and J are TRBV20-1 and TRBJ1-1; D might be TRBD1 (5 bases). Germline assignment: CDR1 DFQATT and CDR2 SNEGSKA (reference sequence). The CDR3 runs to 13 residues. V dropped 2 bases and J dropped 10 bases, with 17 bases sitting between them. This chain's CDR3 is CSARTQGIRAAFF. CDR3 sequence (DNA): TGCAGTGCTAGAACGCAGGGTATCCGCGCAGCTTTCTTT.

In its sample, this clonotype is medium-sized. J is TRBJ2-3 and V is TRBV27; D not resolved. The ends were cut back, 6 bases at V and 0 bases at J, with 10 bases in the middle. The germline CDR1 and CDR2 sequences are MNHEY and SMNVEV (reference sequence). This CDR3 contains 14 residues. The CDR3 bases are TGTGCCAGCAGGGGTTTCTTTAGCACAGATACGCAGTATTTT. It is translated as CASRGFFSTDTQYF.

This clonotype occurred a few times. The chain is built from TRBV10-3 and TRBJ1-2; tentative D call: TRBD1 (5 bases). Germline loops: CDR1 ENHRY, CDR2 SYGVKD. V gave up 6 bases and J gave up 2 bases, with 7 bases separating them. The CDR3 is 12 amino acids. The CDR3 is CAISDRNYGYTF. The CDR3 nucleotides are TGTGCCATCAGCGACAGAAACTATGGCTACACCTTC.

This clonotype is judged medium-sized. The V gene is TRBV12-3 or TRBV12-4, the J gene TRBJ1-3, with D uncertain. This CDR3 comprises 14 residues. Trimming removed 10 bases from V and 2 bases from J, with 15 bases in between. The CDR3 reads CAITSGITGNTIYF. The CDR3, as DNA: TGTGCCATAACCAGCGGGATAACTGGAAACACCATATATTTT.

V usage is TRBV4-1 and J usage is TRBJ2-1, with D perhaps matching TRBD1 or TRBD2 (5 bases each). Trimming left V 4 bases short and J 0 bases short, with 19 bases between. The CDR3 sequence is 18 residues long. Germline lookup yields CDR1 MGHRA and CDR2 YSYEKL. This CDR3 reads CASSRGPAGGPSYNEQFF. CDR3 sequence (DNA): TGCGCCAGCAGCCGGGGACCCGCGGGCGGACCCTCCTACAATGAGCAGTTCTTC.

By frequency in the sample, this clonotype is medium-sized. The chain is built from TRBV7-2 and TRBJ1-4; 10 bases fit TRBD1. With V trimmed by 5 bases and J by 8 bases, 5 bases remained unmatched. The germline V gene has CDR1 SGHTA and CDR2 FQGNSA. The CDR3 is 14 residues long. CDR3 region: CASSKTGGLEKLFF. Written as DNA, the CDR3 is TGTGCCAGCAGCAAGACAGGGGGCCTGGAAAAACTGTTTTTT. The full variable domain, its missing parts supplied by reference TRBV7-2 and TRBJ1-4, is GAGVSQSPSNKVTEKGKDVELRCDPISGHTALYWYRQSLGQGLEFLIYFQGNSAPDKSGLPSDRFSAERTGGSVSTLTIQRTQQEDSAVYLCASSKTGGLEKLFFGSGTQLSVL.

By its share, this clonotype is medium-sized. The rearrangement uses TRBV5-5 and TRBJ2-5; 8 positions agree with TRBD1. V shed 4 bases, J shed 2 bases, and the junction held 4 bases outside the gene matches. The V gene's germline CDR1 is SGHKS and CDR2 YYEKEE (reference sequence). The CDR3 runs to 14 residues. The CDR3 reads CASSLRTGQETQYF. CDR3 sequence (DNA): TGTGCCAGCAGCCTTCGGACAGGGCAAGAGACCCAGTACTTC.